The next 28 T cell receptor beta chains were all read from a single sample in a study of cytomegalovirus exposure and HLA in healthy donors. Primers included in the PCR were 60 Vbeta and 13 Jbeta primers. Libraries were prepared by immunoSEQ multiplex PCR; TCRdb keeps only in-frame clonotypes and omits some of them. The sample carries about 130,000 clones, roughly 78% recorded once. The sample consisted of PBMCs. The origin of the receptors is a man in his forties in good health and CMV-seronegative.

CDR3 in DNA: TGCGCCAGCAGCTTGATGTCGGGACAGGGGTACCAAGAGACCCAGTACTTC. Translation: CASSLMSGQGYQETQYF. The chain has TRBV5-1 and TRBJ2-5; 10 nucleotides line up with TRBD1. The V and J ends lost 1 base and 0 bases, in that order; junction bases with no gene match: 6. Germline values: CDR1 SGHRS, CDR2 YFSETQ. The CDR3 sequence is 17 residues long.

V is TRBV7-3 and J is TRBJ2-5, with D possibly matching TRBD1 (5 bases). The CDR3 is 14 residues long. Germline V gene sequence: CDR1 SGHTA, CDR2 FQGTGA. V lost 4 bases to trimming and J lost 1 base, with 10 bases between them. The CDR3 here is CASSSTGIQETQYF. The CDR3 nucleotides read TGTGCCAGCAGCTCCACAGGAATCCAAGAGACCCAGTACTTC.

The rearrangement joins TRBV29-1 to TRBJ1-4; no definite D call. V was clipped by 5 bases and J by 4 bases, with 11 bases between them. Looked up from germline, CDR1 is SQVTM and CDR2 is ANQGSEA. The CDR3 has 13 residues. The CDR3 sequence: CSVSGGGNEKLFF. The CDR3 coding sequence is TGCAGCGTTTCAGGTGGTGGTAATGAAAAACTGTTTTTT.

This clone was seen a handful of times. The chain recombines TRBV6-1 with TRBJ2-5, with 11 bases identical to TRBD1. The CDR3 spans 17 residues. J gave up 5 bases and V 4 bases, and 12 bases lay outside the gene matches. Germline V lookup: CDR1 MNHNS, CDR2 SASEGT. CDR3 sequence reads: CASSGGTGGVPRETQYF. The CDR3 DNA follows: TGTGCCAGCAGTGGGGGGACAGGGGGTGTCCCAAGGGAGACCCAGTACTTC.

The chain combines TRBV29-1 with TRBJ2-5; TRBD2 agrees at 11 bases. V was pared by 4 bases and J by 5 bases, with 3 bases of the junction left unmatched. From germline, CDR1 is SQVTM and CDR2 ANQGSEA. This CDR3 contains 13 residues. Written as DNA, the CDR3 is TGCAGCGTTGGGGCTAGCGGGGGGGAGACCCAGTACTTC. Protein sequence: CSVGASGGETQYF.

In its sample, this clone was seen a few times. The CDR3 DNA follows: TGTGCCAGCGGTCGACAGGGAAGGGACACTGAAGCTTTCTTT. Encoded protein: CASGRQGRDTEAFF. The chain uses TRBV7-6 and TRBJ1-1; 7 positions match TRBD1. The germline gives CDR1 SGHVS, CDR2 FNYEAQ. CDR3 length: 14 residues. V lost 8 bases, J lost 3 bases, and 9 bases stayed unmatched.

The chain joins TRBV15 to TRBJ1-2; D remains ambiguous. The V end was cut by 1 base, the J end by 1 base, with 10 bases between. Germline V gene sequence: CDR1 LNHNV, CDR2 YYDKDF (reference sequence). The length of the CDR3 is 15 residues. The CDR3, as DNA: TGTGCCACCAGCAGAGGTCGGGGTGGTAACTATGGCTACACCTTC. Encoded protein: CATSRGRGGNYGYTF.

The CDR3 nucleotides read TGCGCCAGCAGCTTGGGCGGGACAGGGGGGTCACCCCTCCACTTT. As protein: CASSLGGTGGSPLHF. The rearrangement links TRBV5-1 to TRBJ1-6; 11 nucleotides align to TRBD1. Losses at the gene ends were 0 bases for V and 10 bases for J; bases not matched to a gene: 3. Germline V gives CDR1 SGHRS, CDR2 YFSETQ. There are 15 residues in the CDR3.

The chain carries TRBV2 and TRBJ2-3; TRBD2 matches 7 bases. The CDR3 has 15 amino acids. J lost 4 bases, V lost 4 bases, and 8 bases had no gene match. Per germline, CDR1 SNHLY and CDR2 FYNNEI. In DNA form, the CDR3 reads TGTGCCAGCAGTGGAGGGAGGGCCAGGGCAGATACGCAGTATTTT. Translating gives CASSGGRARADTQYF. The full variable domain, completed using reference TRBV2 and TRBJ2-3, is EPEVTQTPSHQVTQMGQEVILRCVPISNHLYFYWYRQILGQKVEFLVSFYNNEISEKSEIFDDQFSVERPDGSNFTLKIRSTKLEDSAMYFCASSGGRARADTQYFGPGTRLTVL.

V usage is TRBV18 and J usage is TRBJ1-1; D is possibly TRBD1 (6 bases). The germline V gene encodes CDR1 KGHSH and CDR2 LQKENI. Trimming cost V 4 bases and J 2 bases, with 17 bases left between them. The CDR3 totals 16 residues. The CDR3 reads CASSLGQPELNTEAFF. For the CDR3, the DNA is TGTGCCAGCTCACTCGGACAGCCGGAATTAAACACTGAAGCTTTCTTT. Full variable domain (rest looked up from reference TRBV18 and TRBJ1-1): NAGVMQNPRHLVRRRGQEARLRCSPMKGHSHVYWYRQLPEEGLKFMVYLQKENIIDESGMPKERFSAEFPKEGPSILRIQQVVRGDSAAYFCASSLGQPELNTEAFFGQGTRLTVV.

The CDR3 protein is CAWELSGEQFF. The CDR3 DNA is TGTGCCTGGGAGCTTAGCGGTGAGCAGTTCTTC. The rearrangement joins TRBV30 to TRBJ2-1, with D possibly matching TRBD2 (6 bases). Per germline, CDR1 GTSNPN and CDR2 SVGIG (reference sequence). The length of the CDR3 is 11 residues. V dropped 5 bases and J dropped 9 bases, with 11 bases sitting between them.

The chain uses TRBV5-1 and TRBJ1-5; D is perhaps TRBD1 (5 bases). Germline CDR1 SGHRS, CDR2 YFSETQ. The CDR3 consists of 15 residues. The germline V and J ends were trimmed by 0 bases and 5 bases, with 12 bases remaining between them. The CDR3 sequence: CASSLGSRADQPQHF. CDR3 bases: TGCGCCAGCAGCTTGGGCTCCAGGGCGGATCAGCCCCAGCATTTT.

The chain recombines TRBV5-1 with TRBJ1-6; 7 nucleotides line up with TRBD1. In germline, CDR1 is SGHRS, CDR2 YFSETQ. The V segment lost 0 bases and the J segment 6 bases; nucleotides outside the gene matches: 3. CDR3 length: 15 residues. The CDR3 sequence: CASSLGRDSNSPLHF. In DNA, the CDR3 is TGCGCCAGCAGCTTGGGGCGGGACAGTAATTCACCCCTCCACTTT.

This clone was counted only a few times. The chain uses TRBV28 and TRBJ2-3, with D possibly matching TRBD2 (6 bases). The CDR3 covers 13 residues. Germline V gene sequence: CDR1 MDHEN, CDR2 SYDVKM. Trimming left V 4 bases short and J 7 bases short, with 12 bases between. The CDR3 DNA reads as TGTGCCAGCAGTTCCACTGGGAGGCATACGCAGTATTTT. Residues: CASSSTGRHTQYF.

The CDR3 loop is CASSQGGRQGARDTQYF. In DNA, the CDR3 is TGCGCCAGCAGCCAAGGGGGTCGACAGGGGGCCCGGGATACGCAGTATTTT. The rearrangement joins TRBV4-1 to TRBJ2-3, with 10 bases that match TRBD1. With 1 base clipped from V and 6 bases from J, the junction kept 10 bases outside the gene matches. The CDR3 length is 17 residues. The germline gives CDR1 MGHRA, CDR2 YSYEKL.

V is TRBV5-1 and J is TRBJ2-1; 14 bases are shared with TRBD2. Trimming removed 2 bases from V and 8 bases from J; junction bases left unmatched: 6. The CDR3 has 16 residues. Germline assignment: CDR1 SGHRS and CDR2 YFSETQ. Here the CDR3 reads CASSLQGLAGADEQFF. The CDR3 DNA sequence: TGCGCCAGCAGCTTACAGGGACTAGCGGGAGCTGATGAGCAGTTCTTC.

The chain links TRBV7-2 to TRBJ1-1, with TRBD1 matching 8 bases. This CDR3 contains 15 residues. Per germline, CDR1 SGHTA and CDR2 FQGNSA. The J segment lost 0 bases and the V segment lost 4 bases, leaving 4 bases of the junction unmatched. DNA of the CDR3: TGTGCCAGCAGCTGGGGGACAGGCGTGAACACTGAAGCTTTCTTT. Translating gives CASSWGTGVNTEAFF.

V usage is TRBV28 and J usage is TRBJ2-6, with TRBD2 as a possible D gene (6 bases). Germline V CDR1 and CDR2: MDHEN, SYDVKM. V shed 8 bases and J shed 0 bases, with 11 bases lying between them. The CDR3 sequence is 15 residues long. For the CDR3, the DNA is TGTGCCAGCCGGAGGGGAATCTCTGGGGCCAACGTCCTGACTTTC. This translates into CASRRGISGANVLTF.

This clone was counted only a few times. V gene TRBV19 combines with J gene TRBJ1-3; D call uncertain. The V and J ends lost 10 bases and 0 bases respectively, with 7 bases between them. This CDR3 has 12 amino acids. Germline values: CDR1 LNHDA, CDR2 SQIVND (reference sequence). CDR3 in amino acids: CATGYSGNTIYF. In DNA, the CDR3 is TGTGCCACAGGATACTCTGGAAACACCATATATTTT. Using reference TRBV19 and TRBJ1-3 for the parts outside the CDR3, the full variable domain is DGGITQSPKYLFRKEGQNVTLSCEQNLNHDAMYWYRQDPGQGLRLIYYSQIVNDFQKGDIAEGYSVSREKKESFPLTVTSAQKNPTAFYLCATGYSGNTIYFGEGSWLTVV.

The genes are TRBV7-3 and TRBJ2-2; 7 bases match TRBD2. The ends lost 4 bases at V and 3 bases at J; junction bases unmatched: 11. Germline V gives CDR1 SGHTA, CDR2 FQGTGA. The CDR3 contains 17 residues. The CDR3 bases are TGTGCCAGCAGCTCACCCTCTAGCGGAGGGGACACCGGGGAGCTGTTTTTT. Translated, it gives CASSSPSSGGDTGELFF.

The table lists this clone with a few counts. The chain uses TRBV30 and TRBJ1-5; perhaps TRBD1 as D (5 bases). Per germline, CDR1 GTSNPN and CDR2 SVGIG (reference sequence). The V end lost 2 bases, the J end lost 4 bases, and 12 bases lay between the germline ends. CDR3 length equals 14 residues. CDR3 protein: CAWSRPGGNQPQHF. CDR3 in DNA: TGTGCCTGGAGTCGCCCCGGGGGGAATCAGCCCCAGCATTTT.

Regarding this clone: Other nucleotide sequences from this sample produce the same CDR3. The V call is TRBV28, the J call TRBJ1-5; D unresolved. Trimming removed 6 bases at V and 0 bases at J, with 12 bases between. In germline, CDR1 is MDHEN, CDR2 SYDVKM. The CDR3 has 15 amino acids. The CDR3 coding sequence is TGTGCCAGCAGCCCACCAGGCTATAGCAATCAGCCCCAGCATTTT. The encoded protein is CASSPPGYSNQPQHF.

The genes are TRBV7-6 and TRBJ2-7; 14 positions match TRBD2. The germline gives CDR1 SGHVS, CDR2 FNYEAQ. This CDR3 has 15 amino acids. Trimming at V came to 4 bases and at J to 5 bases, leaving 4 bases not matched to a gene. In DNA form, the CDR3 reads TGTGCCAGCAGCTCCAGACTAGCGGGAGGGAACGAGCAGTACTTC. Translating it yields CASSSRLAGGNEQYF.

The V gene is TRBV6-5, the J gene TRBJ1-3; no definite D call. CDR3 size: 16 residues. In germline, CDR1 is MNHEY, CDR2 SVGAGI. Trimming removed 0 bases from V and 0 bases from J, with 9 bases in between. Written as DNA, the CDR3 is TGTGCCAGCAGTTACTCGAGGGCCAGCTCTGGAAACACCATATATTTT. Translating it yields CASSYSRASSGNTIYF.

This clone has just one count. As DNA, the CDR3 is TGTGCCAGCAGCTTGGAACGGATGCGAGGTGGCTACACCTTC. Encoded protein: CASSLERMRGGYTF. The rearrangement joins TRBV5-6 to TRBJ1-2; D call uncertain. CDR1 and CDR2 from the germline V gene are SGHDT and YYEEEE. The germline V and J ends were trimmed by 0 bases and 7 bases, with 13 bases remaining between them. This CDR3 has 14 amino acids.

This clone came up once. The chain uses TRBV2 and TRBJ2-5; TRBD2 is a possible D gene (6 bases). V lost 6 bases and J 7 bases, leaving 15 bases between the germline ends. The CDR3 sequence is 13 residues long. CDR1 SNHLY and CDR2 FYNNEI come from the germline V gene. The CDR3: CASRGEVPGTQYF. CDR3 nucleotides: TGTGCCAGCAGGGGGGAGGTGCCCGGGACCCAGTACTTC.

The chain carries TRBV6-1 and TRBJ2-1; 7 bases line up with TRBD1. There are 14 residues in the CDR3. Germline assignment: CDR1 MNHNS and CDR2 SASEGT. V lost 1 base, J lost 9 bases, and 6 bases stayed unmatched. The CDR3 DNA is TGTGCCAGCAGTGAAGTAAAGGGGGCAGGTGAGCAGTTCTTC. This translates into CASSEVKGAGEQFF.

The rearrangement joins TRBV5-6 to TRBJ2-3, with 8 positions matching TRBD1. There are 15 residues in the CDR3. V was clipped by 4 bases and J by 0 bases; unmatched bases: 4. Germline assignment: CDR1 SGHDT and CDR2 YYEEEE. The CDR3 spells CASSRDRGSTDTQYF. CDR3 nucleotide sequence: TGTGCCAGCAGCCGTGACAGGGGAAGCACAGATACGCAGTATTTT.